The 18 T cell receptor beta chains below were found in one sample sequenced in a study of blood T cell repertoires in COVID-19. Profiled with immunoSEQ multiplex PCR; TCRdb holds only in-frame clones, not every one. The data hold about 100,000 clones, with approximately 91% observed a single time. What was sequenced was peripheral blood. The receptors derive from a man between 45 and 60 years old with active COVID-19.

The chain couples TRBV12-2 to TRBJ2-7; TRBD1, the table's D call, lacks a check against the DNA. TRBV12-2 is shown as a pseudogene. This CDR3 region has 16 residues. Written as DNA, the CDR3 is TGTGCAAGTCGCCCGAAGACAGGGGGCAGACTCTACGAGCAGTACGTC. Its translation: CASRPKTGGRLYEQYV.

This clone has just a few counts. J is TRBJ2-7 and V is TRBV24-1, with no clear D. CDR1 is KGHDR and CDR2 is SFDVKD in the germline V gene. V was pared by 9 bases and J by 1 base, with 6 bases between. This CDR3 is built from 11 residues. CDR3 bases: TGTGCCACCCGAGAGTCCTACGAGCAGTACGTC. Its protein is CATRESYEQYV.

In DNA, the CDR3 is TGTGCCAGTACCTCCTTTAGTAGCGGGATCAATGAGCAGTTCTTC. It specifies CASTSFSSGINEQFF. The chain carries TRBV19 and TRBJ2-1; TRBD2 agrees at 8 bases. Germline lookup yields CDR1 LNHDA and CDR2 SQIVND (reference sequence). V gave up 7 bases and J gave up 6 bases; unmatched junction bases: 11. The CDR3 is 15 residues long.

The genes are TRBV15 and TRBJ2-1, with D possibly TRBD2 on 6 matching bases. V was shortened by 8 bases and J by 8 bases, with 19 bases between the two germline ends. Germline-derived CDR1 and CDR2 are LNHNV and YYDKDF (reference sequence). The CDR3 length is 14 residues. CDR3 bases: TGTGCCACCGGTGGCCGGGAGCGTTTGGATGAGCAGTTCTTC. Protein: CATGGRERLDEQFF.

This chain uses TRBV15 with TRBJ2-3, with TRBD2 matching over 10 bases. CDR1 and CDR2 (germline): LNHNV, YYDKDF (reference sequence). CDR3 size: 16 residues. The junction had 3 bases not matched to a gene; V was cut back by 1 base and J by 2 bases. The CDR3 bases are TGTGCCACCAGCAGAGGGACTAGCGGCCTCACAGATACGCAGTATTTT. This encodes CATSRGTSGLTDTQYF.

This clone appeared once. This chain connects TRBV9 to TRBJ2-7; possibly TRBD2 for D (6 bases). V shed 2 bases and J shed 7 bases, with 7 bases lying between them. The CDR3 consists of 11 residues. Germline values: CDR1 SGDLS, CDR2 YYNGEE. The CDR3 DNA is TGTGCCAGCAGCGTGGGGGGAGAGCAGTACTTC. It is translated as CASSVGGEQYF.

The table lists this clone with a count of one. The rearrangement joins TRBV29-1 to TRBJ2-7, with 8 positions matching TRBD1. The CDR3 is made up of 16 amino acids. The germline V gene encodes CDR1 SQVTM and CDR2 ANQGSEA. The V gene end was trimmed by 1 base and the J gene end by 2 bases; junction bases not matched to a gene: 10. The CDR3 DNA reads TGCAGCGTTGAAGGTTCGTGGACAGGGTCCCCCTACGAGCAGTACTTC. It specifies CSVEGSWTGSPYEQYF.

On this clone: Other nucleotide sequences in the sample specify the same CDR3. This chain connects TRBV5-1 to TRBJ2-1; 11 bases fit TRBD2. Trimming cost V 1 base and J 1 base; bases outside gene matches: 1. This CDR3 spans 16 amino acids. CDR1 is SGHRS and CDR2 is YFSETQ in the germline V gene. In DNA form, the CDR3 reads TGCGCCAGCAGCTTGACTAGCGGGAGTTCCTACAATGAGCAGTTCTTC. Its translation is CASSLTSGSSYNEQFF.

CDR3 DNA sequence: TGTGCCAGCTCACAAAGAGCGGCACTCACAGATACGCAGTATTTT. This encodes CASSQRAALTDTQYF. This chain links TRBV18 with TRBJ2-3; D perhaps matches TRBD2 (5 bases). The CDR3 sequence is 15 residues long. V shed 4 bases and J shed 2 bases, with 13 bases lying between them. Germline-derived CDR1 and CDR2 are KGHSH and LQKENI.

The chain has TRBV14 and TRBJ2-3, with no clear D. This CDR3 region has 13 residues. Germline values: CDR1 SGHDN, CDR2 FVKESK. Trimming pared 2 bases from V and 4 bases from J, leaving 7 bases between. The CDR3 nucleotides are TGTGCCAGCAGCCAAAACTTCCCAGATACGCAGTATTTT. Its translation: CASSQNFPDTQYF. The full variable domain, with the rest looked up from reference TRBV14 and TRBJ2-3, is EAGVTQFPSHSVIEKGQTVTLRCDPISGHDNLYWYRRVMGKEIKFLLHFVKESKQDESGMPNNRFLAERTGGTYSTLKVQPAELEDSGVYFCASSQNFPDTQYFGPGTRLTVL.

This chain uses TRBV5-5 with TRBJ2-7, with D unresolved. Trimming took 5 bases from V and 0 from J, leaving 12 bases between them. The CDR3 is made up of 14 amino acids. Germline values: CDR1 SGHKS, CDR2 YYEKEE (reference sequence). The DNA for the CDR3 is TGTGCCAGCAGGTCATCGCCCAGCTCCTACGAGCAGTACGTC. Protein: CASRSSPSSYEQYV.

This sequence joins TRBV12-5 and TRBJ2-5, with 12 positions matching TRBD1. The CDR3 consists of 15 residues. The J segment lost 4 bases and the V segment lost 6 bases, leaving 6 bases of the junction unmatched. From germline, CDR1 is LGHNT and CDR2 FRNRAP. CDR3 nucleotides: TGTGCTAGTGGGACGGGACAGGGGGCTTCAGAGACCCAGTACTTC. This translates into CASGTGQGASETQYF.

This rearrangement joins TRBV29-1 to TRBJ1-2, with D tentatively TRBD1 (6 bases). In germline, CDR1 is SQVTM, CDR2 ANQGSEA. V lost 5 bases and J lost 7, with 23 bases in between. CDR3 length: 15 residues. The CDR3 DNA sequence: TGCAGCGTTACACCGAGTCAGGGGATGTTAGGTGGCTACACCTTC. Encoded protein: CSVTPSQGMLGGYTF.

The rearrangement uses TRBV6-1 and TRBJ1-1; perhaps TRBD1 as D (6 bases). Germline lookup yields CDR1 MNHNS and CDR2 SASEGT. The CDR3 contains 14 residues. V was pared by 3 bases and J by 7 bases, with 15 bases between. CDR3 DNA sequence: TGTGCCAGCAGTGAGACGGGGGGCCGAAGTGAAGCTTTCTTT. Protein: CASSETGGRSEAFF.

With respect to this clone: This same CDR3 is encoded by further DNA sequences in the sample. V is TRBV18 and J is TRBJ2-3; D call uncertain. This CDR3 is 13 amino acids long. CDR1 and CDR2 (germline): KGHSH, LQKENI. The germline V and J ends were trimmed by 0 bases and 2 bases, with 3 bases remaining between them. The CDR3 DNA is TGTGCCAGCTCACCACCGGCCACAGATACGCAGTATTTT. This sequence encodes CASSPPATDTQYF.

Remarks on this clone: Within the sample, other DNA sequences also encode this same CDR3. The CDR3 is CASSPDRGEQYF. In DNA, the CDR3 is TGTGCCAGCAGCCCGGACAGGGGCGAGCAGTACTTC. The chain uses TRBV6-6 and TRBJ2-7, with 9 bases aligning to TRBD1. Germline trimming cut 6 bases from V and 6 bases from J; bases unmatched to any gene: 3. CDR1 and CDR2 (germline): MNHNY, SVGAGI (reference sequence). The CDR3 sequence is 12 residues long.

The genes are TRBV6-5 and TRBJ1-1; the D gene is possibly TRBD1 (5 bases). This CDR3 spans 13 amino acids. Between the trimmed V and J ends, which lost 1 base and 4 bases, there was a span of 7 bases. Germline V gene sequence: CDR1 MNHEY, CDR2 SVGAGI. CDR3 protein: CASSYYGATEAFF. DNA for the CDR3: TGTGCCAGCAGTTACTATGGGGCCACTGAAGCTTTCTTT.

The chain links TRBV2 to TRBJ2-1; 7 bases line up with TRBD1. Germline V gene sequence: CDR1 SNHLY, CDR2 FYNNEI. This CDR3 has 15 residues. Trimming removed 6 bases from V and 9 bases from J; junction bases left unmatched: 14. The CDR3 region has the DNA TGTGCCAGCAGCGAATCCCTATGGGACAGCCGTGAGCAGTTCTTC. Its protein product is CASSESLWDSREQFF.